The T cell receptor (beta chain) under discussion was sequenced for a study of siplizumab effects on memory and regulatory T cells. At the level of the study: Siplizumab-free reactions were matched to 0.85 to 1 ug/mL siplizumab reactions in paired mixed lymphocyte cultures. Study-level points and caveats: Siplizumab significantly lowered the alloreactive sequences that could be traced to unstimulated CD4+ memory cells. An assignable phenotype, naive or memory, was missing from roughly 76-95% of proliferating CD4+ or CD8+ clones. Few alloreactive clones mapped to unstimulated subsets.

The CDR3 spans 13 residues. Between the trimmed V and J ends, which lost 4 bases and 0 bases, there was a span of 6 bases. From germline, CDR1 is LNHDA and CDR2 SQIVND (reference sequence). Mixed lymphocyte reaction cells were cocultured at 37°C for approximately 6 days. Some clones are missing from TCRdb's copy, which holds only in-frame ones; the method was immunoSEQ multiplex PCR. Here the sample spans approximately 20,000 clones, approximately 44% being singletons. To note about this clone: Its target is unknown.

This TCR was recovered from a human donor in good health; the cells came from an allogeneic mixed lymphocyte reaction. Some clones in this sample may be carry-over from other donors' samples. The chain carries TRBV19 and TRBJ1-1; D unclear. The sample consisted of CFSE-low (dividing) CD4+ T cells sorted from an allogeneic mixed lymphocyte reaction. CDR3 amino acids: CASSNSMNTEAFF. CDR3 nucleotides: TGTGCCAGTAGTAATAGCATGAACACTGAAGCTTTCTTT.